A selection of T cell receptor beta chains follows, all from one sample in a study of T cells in Graves' hyperthyroidism and ophthalmopathy. TCRdb re-derived calls from the multiplex PCR reads in MiXCR, one entry per CDR3 protein. The sample includes roughly 500,000 distinct CDR3 sequences, roughly 45% of them seen just once. Sequenced sample: peripheral blood or thyroid tissue (not recorded which). Source of these receptors: an adult woman with Graves' disease, either hyperthyroidism or ophthalmopathy (not recorded which). Both conserved end residues are part of each CDR3. Each record gives: V gene, J gene, CDR3 protein.

v_call: TRBV18
j_call: TRBJ2-5
cdr3_aa: CASSPWAREETQYF

v_call: TRBV9
j_call: TRBJ1-1
cdr3_aa: CASSPWTEGTEAFF

v_call: TRBV10-3
j_call: TRBJ1-1
cdr3_aa: CAISVGPLRGAFF

v_call: TRBV14
j_call: TRBJ1-1
cdr3_aa: CASSLESRTEAFF

v_call: TRBV4-1
j_call: TRBJ2-2
cdr3_aa: CASSRSAPGQGLSGELFF

v_call: TRBV12-3/TRBV12-4
j_call: TRBJ1-4
cdr3_aa: CASSPGGGREKLFF

v_call: TRBV28
j_call: TRBJ2-7
cdr3_aa: CASSPGQSDYEQYF

v_call: TRBV20-1
j_call: TRBJ1-4
cdr3_aa: CSARGQANEKLFF

v_call: TRBV6-5
j_call: TRBJ1-2
cdr3_aa: CASGRADGYTF

v_call: TRBV5-1
j_call: TRBJ2-7
cdr3_aa: CASSLLQDREQYF

v_call: TRBV2
j_call: TRBJ1-1
cdr3_aa: CASSDPRGRMNTEAFF

v_call: TRBV2
j_call: TRBJ1-5
cdr3_aa: CASSDWAGDQPQHF

v_call: TRBV29-1
j_call: TRBJ1-1
cdr3_aa: CSVVGTNTEAFF

v_call: TRBV2
j_call: TRBJ2-2
cdr3_aa: CASSEGSGRLSGELFF

v_call: TRBV29-1
j_call: TRBJ2-2
cdr3_aa: CSAPAGPGELFF

v_call: TRBV2
j_call: TRBJ1-1
cdr3_aa: CASGVGPGKAFF

v_call: TRBV24-1
j_call: TRBJ2-5
cdr3_aa: CATSAPAEGGETQYF

v_call: TRBV5-4
j_call: TRBJ1-2
cdr3_aa: CASSHPGQPYGYTF

v_call: TRBV7-9
j_call: TRBJ1-2
cdr3_aa: CASSRSGEGYTF

v_call: TRBV7-2
j_call: TRBJ2-7
cdr3_aa: CASSPDSATYEQYF

v_call: TRBV20-1
j_call: TRBJ2-5
cdr3_aa: CSAAGTSGGYQETQYF

v_call: TRBV2
j_call: TRBJ1-6
cdr3_aa: CASSAKDGNSPLHF

v_call: TRBV12-3/TRBV12-4
j_call: TRBJ1-5
cdr3_aa: CASSLALQPQHF

v_call: TRBV2
j_call: TRBJ1-5
cdr3_aa: CASSGPGHGGTQHF

v_call: TRBV20-1
j_call: TRBJ1-1
cdr3_aa: CSARDLVEAFF

v_call: TRBV9
j_call: TRBJ1-2
cdr3_aa: CASRPPGGNYGYTF

v_call: TRBV10-2
j_call: TRBJ1-6
cdr3_aa: CASTLGQGVSISPLHF

v_call: TRBV7-9
j_call: TRBJ1-1
cdr3_aa: CASSHRGGDTFYTEAFF

v_call: TRBV14
j_call: TRBJ1-1
cdr3_aa: CASSQKLTGDEMNTEAFF

v_call: TRBV24-1
j_call: TRBJ2-5
cdr3_aa: CATSDSLSRAQYF

v_call: TRBV10-3
j_call: TRBJ1-1
cdr3_aa: CAIKGQGTGNTEAFF

v_call: TRBV11-3
j_call: TRBJ2-2
cdr3_aa: CASSPTSGSGGELFF

v_call: TRBV6-4
j_call: TRBJ2-5
cdr3_aa: CASSDPGLQETQYF

v_call: TRBV10-3
j_call: TRBJ1-6
cdr3_aa: CAIRQGESSYNSPLHF

v_call: TRBV6-2/TRBV6-3
j_call: TRBJ2-7
cdr3_aa: CASSLGQRVYEQYF

v_call: TRBV10-3
j_call: TRBJ2-7
cdr3_aa: CAVSALDEQYF

v_call: TRBV7-9
j_call: TRBJ2-7
cdr3_aa: CASSRDAPLTYEQYF

v_call: TRBV5-1
j_call: TRBJ2-7
cdr3_aa: CASSLSFPGEQYF

v_call: TRBV25-1
j_call: TRBJ2-3
cdr3_aa: CASSESSPSTDTQYF

v_call: TRBV6-5
j_call: TRBJ2-5
cdr3_aa: CASSYAGAQETQYF

v_call: TRBV7-9
j_call: TRBJ1-3
cdr3_aa: CASWGIITGNTIYF

v_call: TRBV29-1
j_call: TRBJ2-5
cdr3_aa: CSVDRGWGETQYF

v_call: TRBV20-1
j_call: TRBJ1-3
cdr3_aa: CSAEDRASGNTIYF

v_call: TRBV5-6
j_call: TRBJ1-3
cdr3_aa: CASSKGYGTRPGNTIYF

v_call: TRBV7-2
j_call: TRBJ1-3
cdr3_aa: CASSPTGGGGNTIYF

v_call: TRBV7-2
j_call: TRBJ2-6
cdr3_aa: CAGRLSSGANVLTF

v_call: TRBV7-2
j_call: TRBJ1-1
cdr3_aa: CASSPRAGGTEAFF

v_call: TRBV6-6
j_call: TRBJ1-1
cdr3_aa: CASGDFMNTEAFF

v_call: TRBV12-3/TRBV12-4
j_call: TRBJ1-5
cdr3_aa: CASSLESVLNQPQHF

v_call: TRBV7-9
j_call: TRBJ2-2
cdr3_aa: CASVTYPRNTGELFF

v_call: TRBV10-3
j_call: TRBJ1-2
cdr3_aa: CAISERDYGYTF

v_call: TRBV2
j_call: TRBJ2-6
cdr3_aa: CASSAVTGSGANVLTF

v_call: TRBV20-1
j_call: TRBJ1-6
cdr3_aa: CSARLPMGSPLHF

v_call: TRBV10-2
j_call: TRBJ1-6
cdr3_aa: CASSELDNSPLHF